The clone carrying this TCR beta chain was seen once. The antigen remains undetermined. The method was immunoSEQ multiplex PCR; TCRdb's version includes in-frame clones alone and lacks a portion of them. Of about 45,000 clones listed, roughly 90% were seen once; the top ten hold 1.1%. The data stem from a study of T cell responses to AZD1222 COVID-19 vaccine. Trimming cost V 6 bases and J 5 bases, with 8 bases left between them. Germline V gene lookup returns CDR1 MNHEY and CDR2 SVGAGI. This CDR3 comprises 12 residues. Study conclusions and caveats: Among the donors, most were white British and more were female, and clonal diversity was possibly underestimated. Repertoire sampling was restricted to post-peak T cell response timepoints.

The sequences come from peripheral blood, collected 28 days after the second AZD1222 dose. This TCR derives from an adult who received the AZD1222 COVID-19 vaccine. V is TRBV6-5 and J is TRBJ1-5; no firm D call. The CDR3 nucleotides read TGTGCCAGCAGAACCCGGGATCAGCCCCAGCATTTT. Translated: CASRTRDQPQHF.